The 17 T cell receptor beta chains presented below share a single source sample, sequenced in a study of blood T cell repertoires in COVID-19 (dated by TCRdb to about 2020). Libraries were constructed by the immunoSEQ multiplex PCR assay. What TCRdb holds here is the immuneACCESS table cut down to in-frame rearrangements. Part of the clones is not present; checked against another copy, under half of the missing clones reflect an unresolved V gene, and the others are unexplained. The sample includes 110,000 to 150,000 clones, with roughly 84% observed a single time. The top ten hold 5.5% of the sample. Input material: PBMCs or T cells enriched from blood (not recorded which). The receptors shown here come from a man in his forties with acute COVID-19.

This clone was seen only once. This sequence joins TRBV30 and TRBJ1-5; D is ambiguous. This CDR3 contains 13 residues. The germline gives CDR1 GTSNPN, CDR2 SVGIG (reference sequence). V lost 2 bases to trimming and J lost 6 bases, with 11 bases between them. The CDR3 spells CAWSLEVGQPQHF. CDR3 sequence (DNA): TGTGCCTGGAGTCTCGAGGTCGGTCAGCCCCAGCATTTT. The full variable domain, with the rest looked up from reference TRBV30 and TRBJ1-5, is SQTIHQWPATLVQPVGSPLSLECTVEGTSNPNLYWYRQAAGRGLQLLFYSVGIGQISSEVPQNLSASRPQDRQFILSSKKLLLSDSGFYLCAWSLEVGQPQHFGDGTRLSIL.

The rearrangement uses TRBV7-9 and TRBJ1-3; D is uncertain. CDR1 is SEHNR, CDR2 FQNEAQ, per germline (reference sequence). The CDR3 totals 15 residues. V was cut by 3 bases and J by 0 bases, with 9 bases left in between. CDR3 protein: CASSFIADSGNTIYF. In nucleotides, the CDR3 is TGTGCCAGCAGCTTTATTGCGGACTCTGGAAACACCATATATTTT.

This chain joins TRBV14 and TRBJ1-2; TRBD1 aligns across 8 bases. The CDR3 contains 13 residues. CDR1 is SGHDN and CDR2 is FVKESK in the germline V gene. V lost 6 bases to trimming and J lost 3 bases; unmatched junction nucleotides: 3. The CDR3 loop is CASSSDRDYGYTF. CDR3 DNA sequence: TGTGCCAGCAGTTCGGACAGGGACTATGGCTACACCTTC.

The chain carries TRBV9 and TRBJ2-5; 8 bases align to TRBD2. Per the germline V gene, CDR1 is SGDLS and CDR2 is YYNGEE. This CDR3 region has 16 residues. Trimming took 0 bases from V and 4 from J; bases not matched to a gene: 8. The DNA for the CDR3 is TGTGCCAGCAGCGTAGCTACTAGCGGCGGCTTAGAGACCCAGTACTTC. Translating it yields CASSVATSGGLETQYF.

The rearrangement joins TRBV2 to TRBJ2-5; 7 nucleotides agree with TRBD1. J gave up 4 bases and V 6 bases, and 11 bases lay outside the gene matches. Germline V gives CDR1 SNHLY, CDR2 FYNNEI. This CDR3 is built from 15 residues. This CDR3 is CASSLRTGGSETQYF. In nucleotides, the CDR3 is TGTGCCAGCAGCCTCAGGACAGGCGGGTCAGAGACCCAGTACTTC.

The chain employs TRBV5-4 and TRBJ1-1, with TRBD1 as a possible D gene (5 bases). The CDR3 totals 15 residues. V was shortened by 0 bases and J by 5 bases, with 14 bases between the two germline ends. CDR1 and CDR2 (germline): SGHNT, YYREEE (reference sequence). The CDR3 sequence: CASSLGGGGRTEAFF. The CDR3 DNA reads TGTGCCAGCAGCTTGGGGGGGGGAGGTCGAACTGAAGCTTTCTTT.

This sequence joins TRBV11-2 and TRBJ2-7; 11 bases map to TRBD2. Germline values: CDR1 SGHAT, CDR2 FQNNGV. V lost 1 base to trimming and J lost 6 bases; unmatched junction nucleotides: 5. The CDR3 has 15 amino acids. DNA for the CDR3: TGTGCCAGCAGCTTAGGGCTAGCGGGGGGAGTCGAGCAGTACTTC. Translated, it gives CASSLGLAGGVEQYF.

The chain links TRBV6-5 to TRBJ1-4, with a possible D match to TRBD1 (6 bases). The V and J ends lost 8 bases and 4 bases respectively, with 11 bases between them. Germline values: CDR1 MNHEY, CDR2 SVGAGI. The CDR3 sequence is 13 residues long. CDR3 protein: CASSGQYNEKLFF. CDR3 DNA sequence: TGTGCCAGCTCCGGACAGTATAATGAAAAACTGTTTTTT.

This clone was counted ten times or more. The gene calls are TRBV6-1 and TRBJ1-1, with TRBD1 matching 7 bases. V was pared by 2 bases and J by 3 bases, with 3 bases of the junction left unmatched. This CDR3 spans 14 amino acids. Germline lookup yields CDR1 MNHNS and CDR2 SASEGT. CDR3 nucleotide sequence: TGTGCCAGCAGTGAACAGGGGGACTACACTGAAGCTTTCTTT. It specifies CASSEQGDYTEAFF.

The chain carries TRBV11-3 and TRBJ2-2, with 8 nucleotides matching TRBD2. The J segment lost 5 bases and the V segment lost 5 bases, leaving 7 bases of the junction unmatched. This CDR3 is built from 15 residues. CDR1 is SGHNT, CDR2 YENEEA, per germline. CDR3 sequence: CASSLSGIGTGELFF. The CDR3 DNA sequence: TGTGCCAGCAGCCTTAGCGGGATCGGAACCGGGGAGCTGTTTTTT.

The chain's CDR3 is CASSRTRGRPSLNTEAFF. CDR3 in DNA: TGTGCCAGCAGTAGGACGCGAGGGAGGCCTTCCTTGAACACTGAAGCTTTCTTT. The chain carries TRBV7-6 and TRBJ1-1; the D is unclear. CDR3 size: 18 residues. V lost 6 bases and J lost 0, with 23 bases in between. Germline V CDR1 and CDR2: SGHVS, FNYEAQ.

The chain is built from TRBV4-3 and TRBJ2-2, with D unclear. Per germline, CDR1 LGHNA and CDR2 YSLEER. Trimming pared 1 base from V and 4 bases from J, leaving 7 bases between. The CDR3 runs to 14 residues. The CDR3 coding sequence is TGCGCCAGCAGCCAAGCAGGTTTCACCGGGGAGCTGTTTTTT. Amino acids: CASSQAGFTGELFF.

The sample holds one count of this clone. V and J are TRBV4-3 and TRBJ1-4; 9 positions agree with TRBD1. CDR1 and CDR2 from the germline V gene are LGHNA and YSLEER. V lost 4 bases, J lost 8 bases, and 8 bases stayed unmatched. CDR3 size: 15 residues. CDR3 in DNA: TGCGCCAGCAGCCCCTCCCGGGACAGGGAAGAAAAACTGTTTTTT. As protein: CASSPSRDREEKLFF.

V and J are TRBV5-6 and TRBJ2-7, with a tentative D call TRBD1 (6 bases). The length of the CDR3 is 14 residues. V lost 0 bases and J lost 3, with 10 bases in between. Per germline, CDR1 SGHDT and CDR2 YYEEEE. DNA of the CDR3: TGTGCCAGCAGCTTGGGGACAGCTAACTACGAGCAGTACTTC. It specifies CASSLGTANYEQYF.

This rearrangement joins TRBV12-3 or TRBV12-4 to TRBJ2-1, with unresolved D. The germline V and J ends were trimmed by 5 bases and 4 bases, with 6 bases remaining between them. The CDR3 consists of 12 residues. CDR3 amino acids: CASSEVYNEQFF. DNA of the CDR3: TGTGCCAGCAGTGAGGTTTACAATGAGCAGTTCTTC.

V gene TRBV5-6 combines with J gene TRBJ2-5, with D possibly matching TRBD2 (7 bases). The germline V gene encodes CDR1 SGHDT and CDR2 YYEEEE. V was pared by 6 bases and J by 5 bases, with 17 bases between. This CDR3 has 14 residues. DNA of the CDR3: TGTGCCAGCACGAGGGGGGGGCAGCTGGAGACCCAGTACTTC. Protein product: CASTRGGQLETQYF.

This clone has more than one count but fewer than ten. The chain joins TRBV24-1 to TRBJ2-7, with D unclear. There are 13 residues in the CDR3. Trimming stripped 2 bases from V and 3 bases from J, with 7 bases between. Per germline, CDR1 KGHDR and CDR2 SFDVKD. The CDR3 region has the DNA TGTGCCACCAGTGATTCATACAGCTACGAGCAGTACTTC. As protein: CATSDSYSYEQYF.